A selection of T cell receptor beta chains follows, all from one sample in a study of blood T cell repertoires in COVID-19. Sequenced by immunoSEQ multiplex PCR; TCRdb stores in-frame clones only, minus some. The table lists about 300,000 clones, 75% to 90% of them singletons, with 6.3% in the top ten. Sequencing used peripheral blood. These receptors originate from a woman between 50 and 59 years old with COVID-19, enrolled during active disease. Each CDR3 is given with its conserved first and last residue. D genes are given only for firm matches. Rows give clone size only sometimes, using once, few, many, or a class for an expanded clone.

v_call	j_call	d_call	clone_size	cdr3_aa	cdr3_nt
TRBV28	TRBJ1-6	TRBD1	NA	CASSLGTGFSPLHF	TGTGCCAGCAGTTTAGGGACAGGGTTTTCACCCCTCCACTTT
TRBV5-1	TRBJ2-5	TRBD2	NA	CASSLAQLAGTQAQYF	TGCGCCAGCAGCTTGGCTCAACTAGCGGGGACCCAGGCCCAGTACTTC
TRBV2	TRBJ2-3	TRBD1	NA	CAAGLTGTGGTDTQYF	TGTGCCGCGGGGCTAACCGGGACAGGAGGGACAGATACGCAGTATTTT
TRBV4-3	TRBJ2-1	TRBD2	once	CASSLEGGGGYNEQFF	TGCGCCAGCAGCCTTGAGGGCGGGGGGGGCTACAATGAGCAGTTCTTC
TRBV3-1/TRBV3-2	TRBJ2-1	NA	NA	CASSPTRGEQFF	TGTGCCAGCAGCCCTACCCGGGGTGAGCAGTTCTTC
TRBV28	TRBJ2-1	TRBD2	NA	CASSFGTSYYNEQFF	TGTGCCAGCAGTTTTGGGACTAGCTATTACAATGAGCAGTTCTTC
TRBV9	TRBJ2-3	NA	once	CASSVLQNTDTQYF	TGTGCCAGCAGCGTATTACAAAACACAGATACGCAGTATTTT
TRBV7-2	TRBJ2-4	TRBD2	NA	CASSLGGAGVIAKNIQYF	TGTGCCAGCAGCTTAGGTGGGGCGGGGGTTATAGCCAAAAACATTCAGTACTTC
TRBV6-5	TRBJ2-7	TRBD2	NA	CASLTSGKLYEQYF	TGTGCCAGCCTAACTAGCGGGAAGCTCTACGAGCAGTACTTC
TRBV24-1	TRBJ2-3	NA	once	CATGGQPAADTQYF	TGTGCCACCGGAGGCCAACCCGCCGCAGATACGCAGTATTTT
TRBV6-1	TRBJ2-7	TRBD2	many	CASSEAESQRGFYEQYF	TGTGCCAGCAGTGAAGCGGAGTCCCAGCGGGGGTTCTACGAGCAGTACTTC
TRBV27	TRBJ1-1	NA	NA	CASLGIGNANTEAFF	TGTGCCAGTCTAGGTATCGGCAACGCCAACACTGAAGCTTTCTTT
TRBV2	TRBJ2-1	TRBD2	NA	CASSFSGTTPYNEQFF	TGTGCCAGCAGTTTCTCCGGGACTACCCCCTACAATGAGCAGTTCTTC
TRBV7-2	TRBJ2-7	TRBD2	NA	CASSFSAGGYYEQYF	TGTGCCAGCAGCTTCTCAGCGGGAGGCTACTACGAGCAGTACTTC
TRBV5-6	TRBJ2-1	TRBD2	NA	CASSSGIYNEQFF	TGTGCCAGTTCTAGCGGGATTTACAATGAGCAGTTCTTC
TRBV6-5	TRBJ2-1	TRBD1	NA	CASSYILGTGRFF	TGTGCCAGCAGTTATATTCTTGGGACAGGGCGGTTCTTC
TRBV5-5	TRBJ2-3	TRBD2	NA	CASSREAGRSTDTQYF	TGTGCCAGCAGCCGGGAGGCGGGGAGGAGCACAGATACGCAGTATTTT
TRBV6-5	TRBJ1-2	TRBD1	NA	CASSSPGGDYGYTF	TGTGCCAGCAGTTCGCCAGGGGGAGACTATGGCTACACCTTC
TRBV14	TRBJ2-5	TRBD2	NA	CASSRTSGAQETQYF	TGTGCCAGCAGCCGGACTAGCGGAGCGCAAGAGACCCAGTACTTC
TRBV4-3	TRBJ2-7	TRBD2	NA	CASSQAGGRLSDYEQYF	TGCGCCAGCAGCCAAGCGGGAGGAAGGTTAAGCGACTACGAGCAGTACTTC
TRBV25-1	TRBJ1-5	TRBD1	NA	CASLGDTGAAQHF	TGTGCCAGTCTGGGGGACACAGGGGCAGCCCAGCATTTT
TRBV19	TRBJ1-1	NA	once	CASSWLQGRLDTEAFF	TGTGCCAGTAGTTGGCTTCAGGGTCGTTTGGACACTGAAGCTTTCTTT
TRBV4-1	TRBJ1-2	TRBD1	NA	CASSQDGQGIWGYTF	TGCGCCAGCAGCCAAGACGGACAGGGTATATGGGGCTACACCTTC
TRBV7-8	TRBJ2-7	TRBD2	NA	CASSPGLETYEQYF	TGTGCCAGCAGCCCGGGACTAGAGACCTACGAGCAGTACTTC
TRBV11-2	TRBJ2-3	TRBD1	NA	CASSLTGLRDRGRYPQYF	TGTGCCAGCAGCTTGACCGGCCTACGGGACAGGGGGAGATATCCGCAGTATTTT
TRBV24-1	TRBJ2-1	TRBD2	NA	CATSDFRAGDYNEQFF	TGTGCCACCAGTGATTTTAGGGCGGGAGACTACAATGAGCAGTTCTTC
TRBV11-3	TRBJ2-5	NA	few	CASSLGTQGTQYF	TGTGCCAGCAGCTTAGGTACACAGGGTACCCAGTACTTC
TRBV7-9	TRBJ1-4	NA	NA	CASSFRQENEKLFF	TGTGCCAGCAGCTTCCGACAGGAAAATGAAAAACTGTTTTTT
TRBV5-1	TRBJ2-2	NA	NA	CASRLGTRDTGELFF	TGCGCCAGCAGATTAGGGACTCGTGACACCGGGGAGCTGTTTTTT
TRBV5-1	TRBJ2-7	TRBD1	NA	CASGEVNRGPSYEQYF	TGCGCCAGCGGCGAGGTTAACAGGGGGCCATCCTACGAGCAGTACTTC
TRBV10-3	TRBJ1-6	TRBD1	NA	CAISERDRVDSPLHF	TGTGCCATCAGTGAGAGGGACAGGGTTGATTCACCCCTCCACTTT
TRBV7-8	TRBJ1-6	TRBD1	NA	CASSSAGTDRYNSPLHF	TGTGCCAGCAGCTCCGCCGGGACAGACCGTTATAATTCACCCCTCCACTTT
TRBV4-3	TRBJ1-1	TRBD1	NA	CASSPGTGEAFF	TGCGCCAGCAGCCCCGGGACAGGTGAAGCTTTCTTT
TRBV30	TRBJ1-1	NA	NA	CAWTDRRAFF	TGTGCCTGGACCGACAGGAGAGCTTTCTTT
TRBV11-2	TRBJ2-5	NA	once	CASAPWMDSQETQYF	TGTGCCAGCGCTCCGTGGATGGACAGCCAAGAGACCCAGTACTTC
TRBV4-2	TRBJ1-2	NA	NA	CASSITGTPYYGYTF	TGTGCCAGCAGCATTACAGGGACCCCCTACTATGGCTACACCTTC
TRBV4-2	TRBJ2-1	TRBD2	NA	CASSQVGRGAYNEQFF	TGTGCCAGCAGCCAAGTAGGGCGGGGGGCCTACAATGAGCAGTTCTTC
TRBV18	TRBJ2-2	TRBD2	NA	CASSPGREYTGELFF	TGTGCCAGCTCACCAGGGAGGGAGTATACCGGGGAGCTGTTTTTT
TRBV10-2	TRBJ2-7	NA	once	CASSATAFFSYEQYF	TGCGCCAGCAGTGCTACAGCTTTCTTCTCCTACGAGCAGTACTTC
TRBV15	TRBJ2-2	NA	NA	CATSRDLSGSRAGELFF	TGTGCCACCAGCAGAGATCTCTCGGGGAGCCGCGCCGGGGAGCTGTTTTTT
TRBV5-4	TRBJ2-7	TRBD2	NA	CASSLVGPRGVYEQYF	TGTGCCAGCAGCTTGGTAGGTCCCCGGGGGGTCTACGAGCAGTACTTC